This T cell receptor beta chain derives from a study of metastatic and nonmetastatic thyroid tumors. Study as a whole: Comparative analysis of repertoires was undertaken across blood and tumor or nodule tissue obtained from malignant and benign thyroid patients.

The CDR3 runs to 17 residues. Germline-derived CDR1 and CDR2 are MNHEY and SVGEGT. None of the patients had undergone any treatment ahead of thyroid surgery. Per the authors' pipeline: Building a distant-metastasis classifier for papillary thyroid cancer drew on CDR3 differences across clinicopathological groups. From the PCR reads, TCRdb re-called clones with MiXCR. The V and J calls shown here were made by TCRdb, not taken from the authors' results. The sample yields 20,000 to 25,000 clones, 20% to 25% seen once. As for this clone: One end of the junction fails to match germline, which may point to a read error.

The sample consisted of adjacent normal tissue. The TCR originated in a female donor with papillary thyroid cancer or a benign thyroid nodule (not recorded which). Some clones in this sample may be carry-over from other donors' samples. The V call is TRBV6-2 or TRBV6-3, the J call TRBJ2-1, with TRBD2 matching 15 bases. Here the CDR3 reads CAGSYHRTSGRANEQFF. DNA of the CDR3: TGTGCCGGCAGTTACCATAGGACTAGCGGGAGGGCCAATGAGCAGTTCTTC.